A selection of T cell receptor beta chains follows, all from one sample in a study of blood T cell repertoires in COVID-19. The table came from immunoSEQ multiplex PCR; TCRdb's copy has only in-frame clones and leaves some out. The sample lists hundreds of thousands of clones, roughly 90% seen once, with about 2.7% in the top ten. The sequencing sample was made of PBMCs or T cells enriched from blood (not recorded which). Every receptor here comes from a woman aged 30 to 39 who had recovered from COVID-19. CDR3s include the opening cysteine and the closing phenylalanine or tryptophan. A D gene is named only where the DNA matches it firmly. Clone size is stated in some rows and not others, as once, few, many or a class when expanded.

TRBD1	TRBV15	TRBJ1-4	NA	CATSREQGRGEKLFF	TGTGCCACCAGCAGAGAACAGGGGCGCGGTGAAAAACTGTTTTTT
TRBD1	TRBV9	TRBJ1-2	NA	CASSVGQGLIGYTF	TGTGCCAGCAGCGTGGGACAGGGTTTAATTGGCTACACCTTC
TRBD1	TRBV27	TRBJ1-2	few	CASSRRTGINYGYTF	TGTGCCAGCAGCCGAAGGACAGGGATTAACTATGGCTACACCTTC
TRBD1	TRBV7-9	TRBJ2-7	NA	CASSLDRVSAEQYF	TGTGCCAGCAGCTTGGACAGGGTTTCTGCCGAGCAGTACTTC
TRBD1	TRBV5-4	TRBJ1-6	NA	CASSWGQPSSYNSPLHF	TGTGCCAGCAGCTGGGGACAGCCCAGCTCCTATAATTCACCCCTCCACTTT
TRBD1	TRBV23-1	TRBJ1-5	NA	CASSQLIRDRGFQPQHF	TGCGCCAGCAGTCAACTAATCCGGGACAGGGGTTTTCAGCCCCAGCATTTT
NA	TRBV5-1	TRBJ2-7	NA	CASSFSGWKGGSYEQYF	TGCGCCAGCAGCTTTTCCGGATGGAAAGGGGGCTCCTACGAGCAGTACTTC
NA	TRBV19	TRBJ2-1	NA	CASSSLLPGAYNEQFF	TGTGCCAGTAGTAGCCTACTCCCGGGGGCCTACAATGAGCAGTTCTTC
TRBD1	TRBV10-3	TRBJ1-2	few	CAISDFAGQGFGYTF	TGTGCCATCAGTGACTTTGCCGGACAGGGGTTTGGCTACACCTTC
TRBD1	TRBV20-1	TRBJ2-7	NA	CSATRGIEQYF	TGCAGTGCTACCAGGGGGATCGAGCAGTACTTC
NA	TRBV10-3	TRBJ1-2	NA	CAISESGGNHYGYTF	TGTGCCATCAGTGAGTCCGGGGGGAACCACTATGGCTACACCTTC
NA	TRBV2	TRBJ1-1	few	CATSVLPRAEAFF	TGTGCCACCTCGGTTCTACCGAGGGCTGAAGCTTTCTTT
TRBD2	TRBV5-1	TRBJ2-1	few	CASSGTSGSNEQFF	TGCGCCAGCAGTGGGACTAGCGGTAGCAATGAGCAGTTCTTC
NA	TRBV28	TRBJ2-2	NA	CASSSGPPGLGTGELFF	TGTGCCAGCAGTTCAGGACCACCGGGACTGGGCACCGGGGAGCTGTTTTTT
NA	TRBV7-9	TRBJ1-1	NA	CASSLGTGNTEAFF	TGTGCCAGCAGCTTAGGCACGGGGAACACTGAAGCTTTCTTT
TRBD1	TRBV4-2	TRBJ1-4	NA	CASSQGTGATNEKLFF	TGTGCCAGCAGCCAAGGGACAGGGGCAACTAATGAAAAACTGTTTTTT
NA	TRBV10-1	TRBJ2-7	once	CASSETLGDEQYF	TGCGCCAGCAGTGAGACTCTCGGGGACGAGCAGTACTTC
NA	TRBV2	TRBJ1-1	NA	CASSEAGRGVHMNTEAFF	TGTGCCAGCAGTGAAGCGGGACGGGGGGTACACATGAACACTGAAGCTTTCTTT
NA	TRBV28	TRBJ1-2	NA	CASRPRTGNYGYTF	TGTGCCAGCAGACCTCGTACAGGAAACTATGGCTACACCTTC
TRBD2	TRBV7-9	TRBJ2-5	NA	CASSFRVSGGEETQYF	TGTGCCAGCAGCTTCCGGGTTAGCGGGGGGGAAGAGACCCAGTACTTC
TRBD2	TRBV6-5	TRBJ2-7	NA	CASSYKETSGYEQYF	TGTGCCAGCAGTTATAAAGAGACTAGCGGCTACGAGCAGTACTTC
TRBD1	TRBV6-5	TRBJ1-2	NA	CASSWTGSAYGYTF	TGTGCCAGCAGTTGGACAGGGTCGGCCTATGGCTACACCTTC
TRBD1	TRBV25-1	TRBJ2-3	NA	CASSEGAGGRDTQYF	TGTGCCAGCAGTGAAGGGGCAGGGGGAAGGGATACGCAGTATTTT
NA	TRBV3-1/TRBV3-2	TRBJ2-7	once	CASSQEDRFYEQYF	TGTGCCAGCAGCCAGGAGGACAGATTCTACGAGCAGTACTTC
NA	TRBV11-2	TRBJ2-7	once	CASSLLLTEAYEQYF	TGTGCCAGCAGCTTACTTCTTACAGAAGCCTACGAGCAGTACTTC
NA	TRBV9	TRBJ2-1	NA	CASSVRGTNEQFF	TGTGCCAGCAGCGTTCGGGGGACCAATGAGCAGTTCTTC
TRBD2	TRBV29-1	TRBJ2-7	NA	CSATAGVSSYEQYF	TGCAGCGCAACAGCGGGGGTAAGCTCCTACGAGCAGTACTTC
TRBD1	TRBV7-9	TRBJ2-7	NA	CASSERTGDYEQYF	TGTGCCAGCAGCGAACGGACAGGGGACTACGAGCAGTACTTC
NA	TRBV6-2/TRBV6-3	TRBJ2-7	NA	CASSYGGSAYEQYF	TGTGCCAGCAGTTACGGCGGGTCAGCCTACGAGCAGTACTTC
TRBD2	TRBV19	TRBJ2-1	NA	CASSSGTSVYNEQFF	TGTGCCAGTAGCTCCGGGACTAGCGTCTACAATGAGCAGTTCTTC
TRBD1	TRBV12-3/TRBV12-4	TRBJ1-2	NA	CASSLSMQGDTF	TGTGCCAGCAGTTTAAGTATGCAGGGGGATACCTTC
TRBD1	TRBV10-1	TRBJ2-1	NA	CATQTGGSDNEQFF	TGCGCCACCCAGACAGGGGGCTCGGACAATGAGCAGTTCTTC
NA	TRBV2	TRBJ2-6	NA	CASSETFTPGANVLTF	TGTGCCAGCAGTGAAACGTTTACACCTGGGGCCAACGTCCTGACTTTC
NA	TRBV9	TRBJ1-4	few	CASSVGSAGVTNEKLFF	TGTGCCAGCAGCGTAGGGTCGGCAGGGGTAACTAATGAAAAACTGTTTTTT
TRBD2	TRBV29-1	TRBJ2-2	NA	CSVAGDATGELFF	TGCAGCGTAGCGGGAGATGCCACCGGGGAGCTGTTTTTT
TRBD2	TRBV15	TRBJ2-1	NA	CATSRDMGKRGKHNEQFF	TGTGCCACCAGCAGAGATATGGGCAAGCGGGGGAAACACAATGAGCAGTTCTTC
TRBD1	TRBV25-1	TRBJ2-1	NA	CASSDMTGDNEQFF	TGTGCCAGCAGCGACATGACAGGGGACAATGAGCAGTTCTTC
NA	TRBV7-8	TRBJ1-4	NA	CASSPPGGIEEKLFF	TGTGCCAGCAGCCCCCCGGGCGGGATCGAGGAAAAACTGTTTTTT
TRBD2	TRBV28	TRBJ2-1	once	CASSLGSGGSYNEQFF	TGTGCCAGCAGTTTAGGGAGCGGGGGATCCTACAATGAGCAGTTCTTC
NA	TRBV25-1	TRBJ1-1	NA	CASSERGGNTEAFF	TGTGCCAGCAGTGAAAGGGGGGGGAACACTGAAGCTTTCTTT
TRBD1	TRBV5-1	TRBJ1-4	NA	CASSYRGRGNEKLFF	TGCGCCAGCAGCTACAGGGGGCGAGGTAATGAAAAACTGTTTTTT
NA	TRBV5-1	TRBJ1-3	few	CASSSQPGGSGNTIYF	TGCGCCAGCAGCTCCCAGCCGGGAGGGTCCGGAAACACCATATATTTT